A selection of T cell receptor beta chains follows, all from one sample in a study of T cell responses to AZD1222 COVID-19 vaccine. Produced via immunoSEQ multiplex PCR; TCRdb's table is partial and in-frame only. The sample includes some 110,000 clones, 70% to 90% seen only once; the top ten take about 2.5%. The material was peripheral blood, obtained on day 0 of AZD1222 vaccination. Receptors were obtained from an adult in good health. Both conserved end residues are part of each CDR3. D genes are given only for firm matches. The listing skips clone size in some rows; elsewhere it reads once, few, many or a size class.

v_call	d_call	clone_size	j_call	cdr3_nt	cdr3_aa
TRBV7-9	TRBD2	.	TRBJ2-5	TGTGCCAGCAGCCTCCGACTAGCGGGTTCTTCAGAGACCCAGTACTTC	CASSLRLAGSSETQYF
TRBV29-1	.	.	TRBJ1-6	TGCAGCGTTGTGAAAGGTTGGGGTTCACCCCTCCACTTT	CSVVKGWGSPLHF
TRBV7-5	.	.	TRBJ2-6	TGTGCCAGAAGTCCAGATCCCTCTGGGGCCAACGTCCTGACTTTC	CARSPDPSGANVLTF
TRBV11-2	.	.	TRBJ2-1	TGTGCCAGCAGCTTTAGAGATTCTTTCTACAATGAGCAGTTCTTC	CASSFRDSFYNEQFF
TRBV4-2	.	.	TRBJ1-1	TGTGCCAGCAGCGCCGCTAGCCCTGAAGCTTTCTTT	CASSAASPEAFF
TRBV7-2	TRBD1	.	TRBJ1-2	TGTGCCAGCAGCCTACAGACGTCCGGGACAGGGGCCTATGGCTACACCTTC	CASSLQTSGTGAYGYTF
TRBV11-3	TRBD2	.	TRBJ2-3	TGTGCCAGCAGCCTAGCGGGGTTCGGCGGGTTATCAGCAGATACGCAGTATTTT	CASSLAGFGGLSADTQYF
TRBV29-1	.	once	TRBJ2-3	TGCAGCGTTGAGGTCTCAGGCACAGATACGCAGTATTTT	CSVEVSGTDTQYF
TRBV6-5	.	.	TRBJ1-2	TGTGCCACGGGACCGAGTTACTATGGCTACACCTTC	CATGPSYYGYTF
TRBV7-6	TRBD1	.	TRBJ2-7	TGTGCCAGCAGTTCGGCCGGGACAGGCGTCTACGAGCAGTACTTC	CASSSAGTGVYEQYF
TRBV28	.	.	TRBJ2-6	TGTGCCAGCAGTTATTGGACTTCTGGGGCCAACGTCCTGACTTTC	CASSYWTSGANVLTF
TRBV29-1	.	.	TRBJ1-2	TGCAGCGTCCTTGGAGGGGTCTATGGCTACACCTTC	CSVLGGVYGYTF
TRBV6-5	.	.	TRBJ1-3	TGTGCCAGCACTACTTGGGGAGCTAATGGAAACACCATATATTTT	CASTTWGANGNTIYF
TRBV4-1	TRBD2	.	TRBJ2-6	TGCGCCAGCGGTTTAGGCGGGAGCTCTGGGGCCAACGTCCTGACTTTC	CASGLGGSSGANVLTF
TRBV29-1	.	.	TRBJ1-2	TGCAGCGCCATTATTTATAGGTCTAATCTTCCAACCTTC	CSAIIYRSNLPTF
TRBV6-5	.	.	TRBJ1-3	TGTGCCACGACAGGATCGCAGACGGCGGCCATATATTTT	CATTGSQTAAIYF
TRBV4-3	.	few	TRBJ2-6	TGCGCCAGCAGCCAAACCGCGGGCTCTGGGGCCAACGTCCTGACTTTC	CASSQTAGSGANVLTF
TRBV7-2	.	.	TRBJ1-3	TGTGCCAGCACCCTAGCGGAGGGAAACACCATATATTTT	CASTLAEGNTIYF
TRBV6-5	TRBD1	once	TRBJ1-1	TGTGCCAGCAACCGGGACAGGGGATTTGGCACTGAAGCTTTCTTT	CASNRDRGFGTEAFF
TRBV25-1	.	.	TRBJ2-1	TGTGCCAGCAGTGACCTGACCGGCTACAATGAGCAGTTCTTC	CASSDLTGYNEQFF
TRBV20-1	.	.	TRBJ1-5	TGCAGTGCTAGTCTGGACAGCAATCAGCCCCAGCATTTT	CSASLDSNQPQHF
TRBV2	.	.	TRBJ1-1	TGTGCCAGCAGTGACGCAGGGAACACTGAAGCTTTCTTT	CASSDAGNTEAFF
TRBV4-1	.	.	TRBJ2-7	TGCGCCAGCAGCCAAGACTCCTACGAGCAGTACTTC	CASSQDSYEQYF
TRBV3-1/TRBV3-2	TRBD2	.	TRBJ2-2	TGTGCCAGCAGGCTGTCCGCACTAGCGAAGACCGGGGAGCTGTTTTTT	CASRLSALAKTGELFF
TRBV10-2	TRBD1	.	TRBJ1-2	TGCGCCAGCAGTGAGTCGGGACAGGATGGCTACACCTTC	CASSESGQDGYTF
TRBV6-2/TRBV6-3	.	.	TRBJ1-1	TGTGCCAGCAGTTACGGGGGGACTGAAGCTTTCTTT	CASSYGGTEAFF
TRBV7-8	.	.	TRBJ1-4	TGTGCCACCACGCGGGAAGGTTTAGATGAAAAACTGTTTTTT	CATTREGLDEKLFF
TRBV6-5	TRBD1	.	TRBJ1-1	TGTGCCAGCAGCGGGACAGCGAACACTGAAGCTTTCTTT	CASSGTANTEAFF
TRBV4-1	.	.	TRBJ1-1	TGCGCCAGCAGCCAAGATCTTCGGGCAGGCTGGACCAAAGCTTTCTTT	CASSQDLRAGWTKAFF
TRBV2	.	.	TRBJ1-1	TGTGCCAGCAGTGAGCAGGGGATCTACCTGAACACTGAAGCTTTCTTT	CASSEQGIYLNTEAFF
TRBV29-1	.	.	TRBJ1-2	TGCAGCGTTCATATACCGGGCCCCGGGGGCTATGGCTACACCTTC	CSVHIPGPGGYGYTF
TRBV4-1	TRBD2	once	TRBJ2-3	TGCGCCAGCAGCCACGAGCGGGGGCTTGGGGAGGGTGGCACAGATACGCAGTATTTT	CASSHERGLGEGGTDTQYF
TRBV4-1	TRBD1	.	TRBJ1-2	TGCGCCAGCAGCCAAGGACCCGGGACAGCTAGTGGCTACACCTTC	CASSQGPGTASGYTF
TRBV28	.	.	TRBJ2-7	TGTGCCAGCAGTCCCAGCGGGCCTATCTACGAGCAGTACTTC	CASSPSGPIYEQYF
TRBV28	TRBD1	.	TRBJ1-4	TGTGCCAGCAGTCGGGACAGCCGGAAACTGTTTTTT	CASSRDSRKLFF
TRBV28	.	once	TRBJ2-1	TGTGCCAGCAGTCCTCCGGGCCTGGGACGAGTTGAGCAGTTCTTC	CASSPPGLGRVEQFF
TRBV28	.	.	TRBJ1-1	TGTGCCAGCAGGTTGCGGGCGGGAGCTTTCTTT	CASRLRAGAFF
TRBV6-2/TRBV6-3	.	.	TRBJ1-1	TGTGCCAGCAGTTACTCGGGCGGAACTGAAGCTTTCTTT	CASSYSGGTEAFF
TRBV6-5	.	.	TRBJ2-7	TGTGCCAGCAGTCCTCGGGGATCCTACGAGCAGTACTTC	CASSPRGSYEQYF
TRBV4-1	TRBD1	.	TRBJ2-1	TGCGCCAGCAGCCAAGGACAGGGGCAGGTGGGAGTGGGGAATGAGCAGTTCTTC	CASSQGQGQVGVGNEQFF
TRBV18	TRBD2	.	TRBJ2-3	TGTGCCAGCTCACCCCGTGCGAGCGGGGTTGGCACAGATACGCAGTATTTT	CASSPRASGVGTDTQYF
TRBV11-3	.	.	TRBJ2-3	TGTGCCAGCAGCTCCGTTTCGGGACTCTACTCGACAGATACGCAGTATTTT	CASSSVSGLYSTDTQYF
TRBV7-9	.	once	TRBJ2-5	TGTGCCAGCAGCCCCGGGACGCCACAAGAGACCCAGTACTTC	CASSPGTPQETQYF
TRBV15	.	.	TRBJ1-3	TGTGCCACCAGCACCCGGACAGCTAGCTCTGGAAACACCATATATTTT	CATSTRTASSGNTIYF
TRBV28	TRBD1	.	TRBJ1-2	TGTGCCAGCAGTTCGCCGGGACAGGGGGCTGGAGGCTACACCTTC	CASSSPGQGAGGYTF
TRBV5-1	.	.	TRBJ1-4	TGCGCCAGCAGCTTGGTTCCAGCAACTAATGAAAAACTGTTTTTT	CASSLVPATNEKLFF
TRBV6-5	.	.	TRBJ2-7	TGTGCCAGCAGTTACTCGGAGGGGCTTACCGAGCAGTACTTC	CASSYSEGLTEQYF
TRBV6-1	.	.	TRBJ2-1	TGTGCCAGCACAGGGGATAGGGTAGGGAATGAGCAGTTCTTC	CASTGDRVGNEQFF
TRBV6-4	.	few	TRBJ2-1	TGTGCCAGCAGTGAAGTCCGGGACTCCGATGAGCAGTTCTTC	CASSEVRDSDEQFF
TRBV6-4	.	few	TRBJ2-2	TGTGCCAGCAGTGACTCGAGCACCGGGGAGCTGTTTTTT	CASSDSSTGELFF